The entry below describes one T cell receptor (beta chain). This clone was picked up one time. What this receptor recognizes is not known. No base qualities exist here, and no much larger clone lies one base off it. This same CDR3 is encoded by further DNA sequences in the sample. Collaborating institutions collected whole blood in K2EDTA tubes following their own protocols. Collaborator samples were shipped for TCRbeta analysis as frozen whole blood, isolated PBMCs, or DNA extracted from either sample type. TCRbeta CDR3 regions were amplified from genomic DNA using the immunoSEQ Assay, a bias-controlled multiplex PCR. The paper's processing steps were these. The number of nucleated cells in each sample was estimated by amplification of reference gene primers within the assay. To quantify the absolute abundance of each unique TCRbeta CDR3 rearrangement, sequence reads were collapsed and filtered. For each sample, productive Simpson clonality was calculated by taking the square root of Simpson's diversity index across productive rearrangements. This immuneACCESS table, as held by TCRdb, lists in-frame sequences with V and J called but not all clones. Of the missing ones, under half trace to an unresolved V gene in checked studies; the others have no known cause. The V and J calls and clone size are taken from that table; D and trimming were inferred from the DNA. For this sample the table gives some 57,000 clones, of which approximately 91% were detected only once. The ten largest clones capture roughly 6.5% of the sample.

The entry originates in a study of blood T cell repertoires in COVID-19 (dated by TCRdb to about 2020). Regarding the study in general: The collaborator samples originated in the United States, Italy and Spain and spanned the acute and convalescent phases of COVID-19. Nearly every sample came with metadata listing a de-identified subject ID, COVID-19 status, age in years and sex. A freely available public database, intended as a resource for researchers studying the immune response to SARS-CoV-2, is where the repertoires were released. The samples were drawn from two sources: the first 160 participants of the ongoing ImmuneRACE study, and 1,200 or so subjects contributed by 6 global collaborators. The prospective study material was composed of cDNA or gDNA derived from T cells, B-cell-depleted T cells, or PBMCs. HLA class I and class II types, where available, came from metadata supplied by the sample provider rather than from assay-based typing. Deeply sampled blood TCRbeta repertoires from subjects exposed to, actively infected with, or recovered from COVID-19 were included in the dataset. Findings and caveats that apply to the study as a whole: The quantity of clinical and demographic metadata differed by source and by participant and was supplied without curation.

This clonotype originated in a man aged 45-60 years with active COVID-19. The specimen was peripheral blood.

This receptor has the CDR3 CASSLTGPGELFF. The base sequence is TGTGCCAGCAGTCTGACAGGGCCCGGGGAGCTGTTTTTT. Here the chain combines TRBV7-9 and TRBJ2-2; 7 junctional bases match TRBD1. Taken from the germline V gene (reference sequence), the CDR1 and CDR2 loops are SEHNR and FQNEAQ. The CDR3, from cysteine to phenylalanine, totals 13 residues. Just the 39-base CDR3 DNA is kept, in frame starting at base 1. V and J are trimmed by 6 bases and 6 bases, and the gene matches miss 4 bases of the junction.